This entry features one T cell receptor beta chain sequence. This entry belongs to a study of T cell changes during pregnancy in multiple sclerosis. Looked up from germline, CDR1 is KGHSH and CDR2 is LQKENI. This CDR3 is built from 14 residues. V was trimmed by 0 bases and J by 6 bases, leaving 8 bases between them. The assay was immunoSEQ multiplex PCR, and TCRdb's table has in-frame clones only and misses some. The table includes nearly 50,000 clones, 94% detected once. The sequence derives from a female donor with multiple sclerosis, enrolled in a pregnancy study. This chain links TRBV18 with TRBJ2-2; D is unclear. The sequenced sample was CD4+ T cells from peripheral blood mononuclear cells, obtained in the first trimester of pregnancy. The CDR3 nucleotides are TGTGCCAGCTCACCACCTACCAGGTCCGGGGAGCTGTTTTTT. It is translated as CASSPPTRSGELFF.